Presented here are 32 T cell receptor beta chains from one specimen sequenced in a study of CD8 T cells in Susac syndrome. It was with random hexamers that about 0.45 to 1 ug RNA was reverse transcribed. TCRdb analysed the immunoSEQ multiplex PCR reads with MiXCR anew, one entry per CDR3 protein. This sample carries 200,000 or so distinct CDR3 sequences, roughly 96% of them seen once, and the ten largest clones take about 0.096%. Sample: CD4+ T cells from PBMCs. These receptors all come from a human donor with multiple sclerosis.

The gene calls are TRBV7-3 and TRBJ2-1; TRBD2 matches 7 bases. Looked up from germline, CDR1 is SGHTA and CDR2 is FQGTGA. J was trimmed by 7 bases and V by 2 bases; bases with no gene match: 8. CDR3 size: 15 residues. The CDR3 loop reads CASSLRARGGNEQFF. DNA for the CDR3: TGTGCCAGCAGCTTACGGGCACGGGGAGGGAATGAGCAGTTCTTC.

The V and J genes are TRBV30 and TRBJ2-3; D is unresolved. The germline gives CDR1 GTSNPN, CDR2 SVGIG (reference sequence). The V end lost 0 bases, the J end lost 0 bases, and 4 bases lay between the germline ends. The CDR3 runs 13 residues. The CDR3 here is CAWSVGSTDTQYF. CDR3 bases: TGTGCCTGGAGTGTCGGGAGCACAGATACGCAGTATTTT.

The V gene is TRBV20-1, the J gene TRBJ2-1; D gene unclear. The V gene lost 1 base and the J gene lost 0 bases, with 7 bases spanning the gap. CDR3 length: 14 amino acids. From germline, CDR1 is DFQATT and CDR2 SNEGSKA (reference sequence). CDR3 sequence reads: CSARVVSSYNEQFF. CDR3 nucleotides: TGCAGTGCTAGAGTAGTAAGCTCCTACAATGAGCAGTTCTTC.

The CDR3 DNA follows: TGCAGTGCTAGGAAAGGACAGAGCACAGATACGCAGTATTTT. Residues: CSARKGQSTDTQYF. The V gene is TRBV20-1, the J gene TRBJ2-3, with a possible D match to TRBD1 (6 bases). Germline V gene data show CDR1 as DFQATT and CDR2 as SNEGSKA (reference sequence). V shed 3 bases and J shed 0 bases, with 10 bases lying between them. The CDR3 loop spans 14 amino acids.

This chain links TRBV4-2 with TRBJ2-7, with 11 bases aligning to TRBD2. CDR1 and CDR2 from the germline V gene are LGHNA and YNFKEQ. V shed 0 bases, J shed 3 bases, and the junction held 4 bases outside the gene matches. The CDR3 spans 16 residues. For the CDR3, the DNA is TGTGCCAGCAGCCAAGATTTAGCGGGAGGGGGCTACGAGCAGTACTTC. It is translated as CASSQDLAGGGYEQYF.

The chain is built from TRBV30 and TRBJ2-5; possible D gene TRBD1, 5 bases. This CDR3 comprises 13 residues. CDR1 and CDR2 from the germline V gene are GTSNPN and SVGIG (reference sequence). V was shortened by 0 bases and J by 5 bases, with 10 bases between the two germline ends. The CDR3 is CAWSVGDRETQYF. CDR3 nucleotides: TGTGCCTGGAGTGTAGGGGATCGGGAGACCCAGTACTTC.

The V and J genes are TRBV24-1 and TRBJ2-2; D call uncertain. Trimming took off 5 bases at V and 6 bases at J, with 6 bases between the two ends. The CDR3 covers 12 residues. Germline V CDR1 and CDR2: KGHDR, SFDVKD. For the CDR3, the DNA is TGTGCCACCAGTGGCAGGTCCGGGGAGCTGTTTTTT. Translated: CATSGRSGELFF.

This sequence joins TRBV19 and TRBJ2-7; TRBD2 might be the D (6 bases). The V gene lost 7 bases and the J gene lost 3 bases, with 19 bases spanning the gap. This CDR3 contains 15 residues. From germline, CDR1 is LNHDA and CDR2 SQIVND (reference sequence). The CDR3 DNA follows: TGTGCCAGTACCTTACGGACGGGAGTCGTCTACGAGCAGTACTTC. Translating it yields CASTLRTGVVYEQYF.

This clonotype appeared once. J is TRBJ2-1 and V is TRBV4-1; tentative D call: TRBD1 (5 bases). V lost 5 bases, J lost 0 bases, and 5 bases lay in between. Germline V gene sequence: CDR1 MGHRA, CDR2 YSYEKL. The CDR3 loop spans 13 amino acids. CDR3 DNA sequence: TGCGCCAGCAGCGACAGCTCCTACAATGAGCAGTTCTTC. As protein: CASSDSSYNEQFF.

This chain connects TRBV20-1 to TRBJ2-5; 8 bases agree with TRBD2. This CDR3 region has 13 residues. CDR1 and CDR2 from the germline V gene are DFQATT and SNEGSKA (reference sequence). The junction had 4 bases not matched to a gene; V was cut back by 6 bases and J by 1 base. The CDR3 region is CSALLAGQETQYF. In nucleotides, the CDR3 is TGCAGTGCCTTGCTAGCGGGCCAAGAGACCCAGTACTTC.

The V gene is TRBV20-1, the J gene TRBJ1-5; D may be TRBD1 (5 bases). Germline lookup yields CDR1 DFQATT and CDR2 SNEGSKA (reference sequence). Trimming removed 0 bases at V and 11 bases at J, with 11 bases between. This CDR3 has 12 amino acids. The CDR3 coding sequence is TGCAGTGCTAGAGAATCGACAGTTGCCCAGCATTTT. Translated: CSARESTVAQHF.

The genes are TRBV3-1 and TRBJ2-7; D ambiguous. The CDR3 totals 11 residues. Trimming stripped 4 bases from V and 5 bases from J, with 6 bases between. Germline V gene lookup returns CDR1 LGHDT and CDR2 YNNKEL (reference sequence). CDR3 in amino acids: CASSLMDEQYF. The CDR3 region has the DNA TGTGCCAGCAGCCTAATGGACGAGCAGTACTTC.

Here the CDR3 reads CASRADNSPLHF. DNA of the CDR3: TGTGCCAGCAGGGCGGATAATTCACCCCTCCACTTT. This chain connects TRBV25-1 to TRBJ1-6; no reliable D call. The CDR3 runs to 12 residues. The V gene's germline CDR1 is MGHDK and CDR2 SYGVNS. Trimming removed 6 bases at V and 5 bases at J, with 5 bases between.

This rearrangement joins TRBV20-1 to TRBJ1-5, with no clear D. The CDR3 is made up of 15 amino acids. Germline V gives CDR1 DFQATT, CDR2 SNEGSKA (reference sequence). V was shortened by 1 base and J by 2 bases, with 12 bases between the two germline ends. CDR3 protein: CSARVQEGGNQPQHF. The CDR3 coding sequence is TGCAGTGCTAGAGTGCAGGAAGGCGGCAATCAGCCCCAGCATTTT.

The V gene is TRBV27, the J gene TRBJ2-7, with D unresolved. The CDR3 runs to 14 residues. The germline V gene has CDR1 MNHEY and CDR2 SMNVEV (reference sequence). V shed 5 bases and J shed 3 bases, with 14 bases lying between them. The CDR3 is CASSPRKAVYEQYF. CDR3 sequence (DNA): TGTGCCAGCAGTCCACGTAAGGCGGTCTACGAGCAGTACTTC.

The rearrangement links TRBV5-1 to TRBJ2-5, with D possibly called TRBD1 or TRBD2 (5 bases each). Trimming stripped 3 bases from V and 2 bases from J, with 14 bases between. The CDR3 extends over 15 amino acids. From germline, CDR1 is SGHRS and CDR2 YFSETQ. The chain's CDR3 is CASSSGGQAQETQYF. In nucleotides, the CDR3 is TGCGCCAGCAGCTCAGGAGGACAAGCTCAAGAGACCCAGTACTTC.

This clonotype was seen a single time. CDR3 DNA: TGTGCCAGCAGCCAAGGTTGGGGCACTGAAGCTTTCTTT. Translating it yields CASSQGWGTEAFF. The gene calls are TRBV3-1 and TRBJ1-1; D ambiguous. Trimming took 1 base from V and 4 from J, leaving 7 bases between them. Germline CDR1 reads LGHDT; CDR2 reads YNNKEL (reference sequence). There are 13 residues in the CDR3.

V is TRBV29-1 and J is TRBJ1-1, with 9 nucleotides matching TRBD1. With 7 bases clipped from V and 5 bases from J, the junction kept 8 bases outside the gene matches. CDR1 and CDR2 (germline): SQVTM, ANQGSEA. This CDR3 spans 13 amino acids. DNA of the CDR3: TGCAGCGCTGGACAGGGGTCGGGAACTGAAGCTTTCTTT. Its translation is CSAGQGSGTEAFF.

The chain carries TRBV30 and TRBJ1-2; no clear D. The germline gives CDR1 GTSNPN, CDR2 SVGIG (reference sequence). Between the trimmed V and J ends, which lost 0 bases and 7 bases, there was a span of 12 bases. CDR3 length: 13 amino acids. The CDR3 spells CAWSVPNAGGYTF. CDR3 DNA sequence: TGTGCCTGGAGTGTACCCAATGCTGGTGGCTACACCTTC.

Points on this clonotype: Germline and junction disagree at one end, which may indicate a read error. The V and J genes are TRBV6-1 and TRBJ2-7; D gene ambiguous. This CDR3 region has 14 residues. Germline V gene data show CDR1 as MNHNS and CDR2 as SASEGT. The CDR3 spells CAISETGEAYEQYF. In DNA, the CDR3 is TGTGCCATCAGTGAAACCGGCGAGGCCTACGAGCAGTACTTC.

The rearrangement uses TRBV9 and TRBJ1-1; D is ambiguous. This CDR3 comprises 13 residues. Deletions cut 1 base from V and 5 bases from J, with 9 bases between. The germline V gene encodes CDR1 SGDLS and CDR2 YYNGEE. The CDR3 DNA reads TGTGCCAGCAGCGTAAAGCCCGGGACTGAAGCTTTCTTT. It is translated as CASSVKPGTEAFF.

V gene TRBV2 combines with J gene TRBJ2-7; 9 bases fit TRBD1. This CDR3 has 13 amino acids. Germline V CDR1 and CDR2: SNHLY, FYNNEI. V lost 3 bases and J lost 3; bases outside the gene matches: 0. DNA for the CDR3: TGTGCCAGCAGTGAGGACAGGGGCTACGAGCAGTACTTC. Translating gives CASSEDRGYEQYF.

This clonotype was counted only a few times. The chain recombines TRBV29-1 with TRBJ1-1, with 9 bases lining up with TRBD1. The length of the CDR3 is 13 residues. V dropped 8 bases and J dropped 5; count of bases not matched to a gene: 9. The V gene's germline CDR1 is SQVTM and CDR2 ANQGSEA. This CDR3 is CSTVGQGWTEAFF. Written as DNA, the CDR3 is TGCAGCACCGTCGGACAGGGGTGGACTGAAGCTTTCTTT.

The chain joins TRBV6-1 to TRBJ2-6, with 10 bases lining up with TRBD1. Losses at the gene ends were 5 bases for V and 1 base for J; bases not matched to a gene: 5. The CDR3 extends over 17 amino acids. Germline V gives CDR1 MNHNS, CDR2 SASEGT. The CDR3 nucleotides are TGTGCCAGCAGTCGACAGGGGGCGAGGTCTGGGGCCAACGTCCTGACTTTC. Encoded protein: CASSRQGARSGANVLTF.

V is TRBV9 and J is TRBJ2-1; D is perhaps TRBD1 (6 bases). This CDR3 contains 14 residues. CDR1 is SGDLS, CDR2 YYNGEE, per germline. The ends were cut back, 4 bases at V and 8 bases at J, with 16 bases in the middle. DNA for the CDR3: TGTGCCAGCAGCTTCGGACTCCCAGGGGATGAGCAGTTCTTC. Amino acids: CASSFGLPGDEQFF.

V is TRBV20-1 and J is TRBJ1-1; D is unresolved. V dropped 3 bases and J dropped 1 base, with 6 bases sitting between them. The length of the CDR3 is 12 residues. Germline CDR1 DFQATT, CDR2 SNEGSKA (reference sequence). The CDR3 loop reads CSASLQNTEAFF. The CDR3, as DNA: TGCAGTGCTAGTCTTCAGAACACTGAAGCTTTCTTT.

The V call is TRBV5-1, the J call TRBJ1-4; D is unclear. CDR1 is SGHRS and CDR2 is YFSETQ in the germline V gene. Trimming cost V 1 base and J 5 bases, with 9 bases left between them. This CDR3 spans 14 amino acids. CDR3 region: CASSLNGLNEKLFF. In nucleotides, the CDR3 is TGCGCCAGCAGCTTGAATGGACTGAATGAAAAACTGTTTTTT.

J is TRBJ1-2 and V is TRBV30, with D perhaps matching TRBD1 (5 bases). The germline V gene encodes CDR1 GTSNPN and CDR2 SVGIG (reference sequence). Trimming stripped 0 bases from V and 3 bases from J, with 14 bases between. The CDR3 contains 15 residues. CDR3 DNA: TGTGCCTGGAGTGTACGCAGGGAGAATCACTATGGCTACACCTTC. Encoded protein: CAWSVRRENHYGYTF.

The chain is built from TRBV7-3 and TRBJ2-1; TRBD1 aligns across 12 bases. Germline CDR1 SGHTA, CDR2 FQGTGA. This CDR3 comprises 15 residues. V gave up 2 bases and J gave up 7 bases; unmatched junction bases: 3. The CDR3 reads CASSLGTGGWNEQFF. In nucleotides, the CDR3 is TGTGCCAGCAGCTTAGGGACAGGGGGCTGGAATGAGCAGTTCTTC.

CDR3 region: CALDGGGYGYTF. CDR3 coding DNA: TGTGCCTTGGACGGAGGAGGCTATGGCTACACCTTC. The chain employs TRBV30 and TRBJ1-2; D not certain. The CDR3 spans 12 residues. Trimming left V 7 bases short and J 4 bases short, with 13 bases between. From germline, CDR1 is GTSNPN and CDR2 SVGIG (reference sequence).

The chain uses TRBV20-1 and TRBJ1-5; D possibly corresponds to TRBD1 (5 bases). Germline-derived CDR1 and CDR2 are DFQATT and SNEGSKA (reference sequence). CDR3 length equals 14 residues. Trimming left V 6 bases short and J 0 bases short, with 12 bases between. CDR3: CSARGWYSNQPQHF. The CDR3 nucleotides read TGCAGTGCGAGGGGCTGGTATAGCAATCAGCCCCAGCATTTT.

The genes are TRBV27 and TRBJ1-4, with a weak D call TRBD1 (5 bases). The CDR3 sequence is 14 residues long. CDR1 is MNHEY and CDR2 is SMNVEV in the germline V gene (reference sequence). V was pared by 1 base and J by 8 bases, with 11 bases between. The CDR3 spells CASSLWGNREKLFF. The CDR3 region has the DNA TGTGCCAGCAGTTTATGGGGGAATAGGGAAAAACTGTTTTTT.